This TCR beta chain was captured in a study of OX40 agonist ivuxolimab in advanced cancers. As for the study more broadly: The costimulatory receptor OX40 (CD134) was targeted by ivuxolimab, a fully human IgG2 agonistic monoclonal antibody. Intravenous ivuxolimab was administered to patients every 2 weeks at six dose levels: 0.01, 0.1, 0.3, 1.5, 3 and 10 mg/kg. Of the approximately 54 dose-escalation patients, hepatocellular carcinoma was present in roughly 19, melanoma in approximately 15, renal cell carcinoma in 9 and head and neck cancer in 9. In the dose-escalation cohort, approximately 82% of patients were male, and the mean age was 60 years with a range of roughly 20 to 79. Patients were allowed to have had prior anti-PD-1, anti-PD-L1 or anti-CTLA-4 therapy, and around 41% of the dose-escalation patients had previously received checkpoint inhibitors. Partial responses were achieved by three dose-escalation patients, of whom one had hepatocellular carcinoma and two had cutaneous melanoma. The point of sequencing TCRbeta in the periphery was to test whether ivuxolimab changed TCR sequence diversity and drove clonal T-cell expansion. The paper covers the monotherapy dose-escalation part of the phase I ivuxolimab trial, which included N of about 56 patients. Broad study findings and their caveats: In the 0.1-3.0 mg/kg groups, partial responders were among the patients with the lowest normalized peripheral clonal expansion, particularly in CD8+ T cells. After ivuxolimab, expanded clones were on average more numerous among CD8+ T cells than among CD4+ T cells. The antigen specificity of the peripheral T cells that underwent clonal expansion was not determined. Low levels of normalized T-cell clonal expansion were also seen in some patients who did not respond. At doses of 0.1 to 3.0 mg/kg, clonal expansion of both CD4+ and CD8+ blood T cells was observed from baseline to week 6.

The CDR3 has 16 amino acids, counting the end cysteine and phenylalanine. Only the CDR3 portion is preserved as DNA: 48 bases, with reading frame beginning at the first base. The germline V gene yields SGHTA for CDR1 and FQGTGA for CDR2. Germline trimming amounts to 2 bases on V and 0 bases on J, with 0 as the count of junction bases outside the gene matches. A single count supports this clone. Its antigen has not been determined. No clone much larger than this one lies a single base away; base qualities are absent. The trial excluded patients who had a history of autoimmune disease or who were on systemic immunosuppression. Peripheral blood for TCR sequencing was collected from all dose cohorts at baseline, on cycle 4 day 1, and on cycle 7 day 1. The samples were drawn from a first-in-human, open-label, multicenter phase I dose-escalation trial of ivuxolimab. Adults with locally advanced or metastatic head and neck squamous cell, hepatocellular, melanoma or renal cell carcinoma were enrolled in the trial. Before TCR sequencing, CD4+ and CD8+ T cells were separately sorted from peripheral blood.

Genomic DNA was extracted from sorted cells for sequencing of the TCRbeta CDR3 region. TCRbeta CDR3 regions were sequenced using the immunoSEQ Assay. TCRdb limited this immuneACCESS table to in-frame rearrangements with V and J called. A share of clones is missing; checked studies link under half to unresolved V genes, and the rest is unexplained. This sample gives roughly 50,000 clones in total; around four fifths of them show up just once. Around 12% of the sample comes from the top ten. Sample: CD4+ or CD8+ T cells sorted from blood, taken in a trial of the OX40 agonist ivuxolimab. The origin of this receptor is an adult with an advanced solid tumor such as melanoma, head and neck, liver or kidney cancer. The sequence is built from TRBV7-3 and TRBJ2-3, and TRBD2 matches 12 of the central bases. The encoded CDR3 is CASSLLAGGSTDTQYF. The nucleotide sequence is given as TGTGCCAGCAGCTTACTAGCGGGAGGGAGCACAGATACGCAGTATTTT.